This paragraph reports one T cell receptor (beta chain). The data were obtained in a study of blood T cell repertoires in COVID-19. Turning to the study itself: Whether acute or convalescent, the COVID-19 samples came from the United States, Italy and Spain. T cells, B-cell-depleted T cells, or PBMCs provided the cDNA or gDNA that served as material.

V was cut by 10 bases and J by 8 bases, with 14 bases left in between. Germline V gives CDR1 SNHLY, CDR2 FYNNEI. This CDR3 comprises 12 residues. TCRdb keeps only in-frame clones here, not all; method: immunoSEQ multiplex PCR. The data show more than 75,000 clones, roughly 87% seen once. This receptor was taken from a man aged 50 or older with acute or convalescent COVID-19. V gene TRBV2 combines with J gene TRBJ1-4, with a weak D call TRBD1 (5 bases). Sequencing used peripheral blood. The CDR3, as DNA: TGTGCCACCTTGGGACTTAGAGAAAAACTGTTTTTT. It is translated as CATLGLREKLFF.